The rows below give T cell receptor beta chains drawn from one sample of a study of cytomegalovirus exposure and HLA in healthy donors. Method: immunoSEQ multiplex PCR; TCRdb's copy keeps in-frame clones and lacks some. The sample lists about 90,000 clones, roughly 80% occurring once. Sequenced sample: PBMCs. Receptors were obtained from a boy aged 5 to 17 in good health and CMV-seronegative. The CDR3 runs from the conserved cysteine through the conserved F or W. The D gene is left open where the match is weak. Expanded clones are given a class, and other clones once, few, many or no size at all.

clone size,D gene,J gene,V gene,CDR3 protein,CDR3 DNA
-,TRBD1,TRBJ1-1,TRBV2,CASRVQGFATEAFF,TGTGCCAGCAGGGTACAGGGGTTCGCCACTGAAGCTTTCTTT
-,-,TRBJ1-4,TRBV4-1,CASSQARGGAEKLFF,TGCGCCAGCAGCCAAGCACGGGGGGGGGCTGAAAAACTGTTTTTT
-,-,TRBJ1-5,TRBV25-1,CASSPGGYNQPQHF,TGTGCCAGCAGCCCCGGGGGTTACAATCAGCCCCAGCATTTT
-,-,TRBJ2-7,TRBV23-1,CASSQSLSRVEKYF,TGCGCCAGCAGTCAATCTCTCTCGAGGGTAGAAAAGTACTTC
-,TRBD1,TRBJ2-2,TRBV6-4,CASSRTGTGELFF,TGTGCCAGCAGTAGGACAGGCACCGGGGAGCTGTTTTTT
-,-,TRBJ1-2,TRBV19,CASSPNSVYGYTF,TGTGCCAGTAGTCCCAACAGTGTTTATGGCTACACCTTC
-,-,TRBJ1-4,TRBV28,CASGPFGEKLFF,TGTGCCAGCGGGCCATTTGGGGAAAAACTGTTTTTT
-,TRBD2,TRBJ2-5,TRBV5-4,CASSWGSGGPETQYF,TGTGCCAGCAGCTGGGGTAGCGGGGGGCCGGAGACCCAGTACTTC
-,-,TRBJ1-1,TRBV27,CASSFQGMNTEAFF,TGTGCCAGCAGTTTTCAGGGGATGAACACTGAAGCTTTCTTT
-,-,TRBJ2-1,TRBV30,CAWSRDRGAAFYNEQFF,TGTGCCTGGAGTAGGGATCGGGGGGCAGCCTTCTACAATGAGCAGTTCTTC
-,-,TRBJ2-7,TRBV6-1,CASTAGDSEQYF,TGTGCCAGCACCGCCGGGGATTCCGAGCAGTACTTC
-,-,TRBJ1-5,TRBV7-2,CASSLADLSNQPQHF,TGTGCCAGCAGCTTGGCGGACTTGAGCAATCAGCCCCAGCATTTT
-,-,TRBJ2-1,TRBV14,CASSQQGLEYNEQFF,TGTGCCAGCAGCCAGCAAGGACTTGAATACAATGAGCAGTTCTTC
few,TRBD2,TRBJ2-7,TRBV27,CASSYSGGYEQYF,TGTGCCAGCAGTTATAGCGGGGGCTACGAGCAGTACTTC
-,TRBD2,TRBJ2-1,TRBV6-1,CASRQLGGNEQFF,TGTGCCAGCAGACAACTGGGGGGGAATGAGCAGTTCTTC
-,TRBD2,TRBJ2-1,TRBV7-9,CAWTGTSGYNEQFF,TGTGCCTGGACTGGAACTAGCGGTTACAATGAGCAGTTCTTC
-,-,TRBJ1-2,TRBV5-8,CASQEVPNGYTF,TGTGCCAGCCAGGAAGTCCCCAATGGCTACACCTTC
-,TRBD1,TRBJ2-7,TRBV13,CASSTGTGGYYEQYF,TGTGCCAGCAGCACCGGGACAGGGGGATACTACGAGCAGTACTTC
-,-,TRBJ2-7,TRBV5-1,CASSWGDSYEQYF,TGCGCCAGCAGCTGGGGGGACAGCTACGAGCAGTACTTC
-,TRBD1,TRBJ2-7,TRBV10-3,CAITDRAAYEQYF,TGTGCCATCACCGACAGGGCCGCCTACGAGCAGTACTTC
-,-,TRBJ2-5,TRBV7-9,CASSLGPPGQETQYF,TGTGCCAGCAGCTTAGGCCCCCCAGGCCAGGAGACCCAGTACTTC
few,-,TRBJ2-1,TRBV6-6,CASSYSKQNNEQFF,TGTGCCAGCAGTTACTCGAAACAGAACAATGAGCAGTTCTTC
-,TRBD1,TRBJ1-1,TRBV28,CASSFTGGYTEAFF,TGTGCCAGCAGTTTCACAGGGGGCTACACTGAAGCTTTCTTT
-,-,TRBJ1-3,TRBV7-8,CASSLLEFSGNTIYF,TGTGCCAGCAGCTTACTGGAGTTCTCTGGAAACACCATATATTTT
-,-,TRBJ1-2,TRBV30,CAWSRPGSLNYGYTF,TGTGCCTGGAGTAGGCCAGGCAGTCTGAACTATGGCTACACCTTC
-,TRBD2,TRBJ2-1,TRBV4-2,CASSQDPGRALVEQFF,TGTGCCAGCAGCCAAGATCCCGGGAGGGCCCTGGTGGAGCAGTTCTTC
-,-,TRBJ2-2,TRBV6-1,CASSDGENTGELFF,TGTGCCAGCAGTGACGGTGAAAACACCGGGGAGCTGTTTTTT
-,TRBD1,TRBJ2-1,TRBV10-1,CASSDPGQGNEQFF,TGCGCCAGCAGTGATCCGGGACAGGGAAATGAGCAGTTCTTC
-,-,TRBJ1-1,TRBV28,CASSFPGLSTEAFF,TGTGCCAGCAGTTTCCCAGGTCTGAGCACTGAAGCTTTCTTT
-,TRBD2,TRBJ2-7,TRBV28,CASSQGTSGTYEQYF,TGTGCCAGCAGCCAAGGGACTAGCGGGACCTACGAGCAGTACTTC
-,-,TRBJ2-7,TRBV7-2,CASSLRGSSSYEQYF,TGTGCCAGCAGCTTAAGAGGGAGTAGCTCCTACGAGCAGTACTTC
few,TRBD1,TRBJ1-2,TRBV30,CAWMGTGVGYGYTF,TGTGCCTGGATGGGGACAGGGGTTGGCTATGGCTACACCTTC
-,-,TRBJ1-1,TRBV6-4,CASSVVGGTTEAFF,TGTGCCAGCAGTGTGGTGGGGGGGACCACTGAAGCTTTCTTT
once,TRBD2,TRBJ2-3,TRBV29-1,CSASGLAGERDTQYF,TGCAGCGCCTCGGGTCTAGCGGGAGAGCGAGATACGCAGTATTTT
-,-,TRBJ1-4,TRBV5-1,CASSLGPRATNEKLFF,TGCGCCAGCAGCTTGGGTCCTCGAGCAACTAATGAAAAACTGTTTTTT
few,-,TRBJ2-7,TRBV18,CASSPGPSYEQYF,TGTGCCAGCTCACCGGGGCCCTCCTACGAGCAGTACTTC
-,TRBD2,TRBJ2-1,TRBV7-9,CASTKGLARDHEQFF,TGTGCCAGCACCAAAGGACTAGCGAGAGACCATGAGCAGTTCTTC
few,-,TRBJ2-6,TRBV4-3,CASSQEEGSGANVLTF,TGCGCCAGCAGCCAAGAGGAGGGCTCTGGGGCCAACGTCCTGACTTTC
-,-,TRBJ1-6,TRBV2,CASSVSNSPLHF,TGTGCCAGCAGTGTTAGTAATTCACCCCTCCACTTT
-,TRBD2,TRBJ2-7,TRBV10-2,CASSGSGIYEQYF,TGCGCCAGCAGTGGTAGCGGGATCTACGAGCAGTACTTC
-,-,TRBJ2-6,TRBV2,CASSEAHAPGRSGANVLTF,TGTGCCAGCAGTGAAGCGCACGCTCCCGGGAGATCTGGGGCCAACGTCCTGACTTTC
few,-,TRBJ2-1,TRBV19,CASSVLRDEQFF,TGTGCCAGTAGCGTCCTGCGGGATGAGCAGTTCTTC
once,-,TRBJ1-4,TRBV27,CASSFGLQGKLFF,TGTGCCAGCAGTTTTGGGCTACAGGGAAAACTGTTTTTT
-,TRBD1,TRBJ1-2,TRBV4-1,CASSLHTGVDGYTF,TGCGCCAGCAGCCTGCACACAGGGGTAGATGGCTACACCTTC
-,-,TRBJ2-5,TRBV6-5,CASSLRRESQETQYF,TGTGCCAGCAGTTTGCGTCGGGAGAGTCAAGAGACCCAGTACTTC